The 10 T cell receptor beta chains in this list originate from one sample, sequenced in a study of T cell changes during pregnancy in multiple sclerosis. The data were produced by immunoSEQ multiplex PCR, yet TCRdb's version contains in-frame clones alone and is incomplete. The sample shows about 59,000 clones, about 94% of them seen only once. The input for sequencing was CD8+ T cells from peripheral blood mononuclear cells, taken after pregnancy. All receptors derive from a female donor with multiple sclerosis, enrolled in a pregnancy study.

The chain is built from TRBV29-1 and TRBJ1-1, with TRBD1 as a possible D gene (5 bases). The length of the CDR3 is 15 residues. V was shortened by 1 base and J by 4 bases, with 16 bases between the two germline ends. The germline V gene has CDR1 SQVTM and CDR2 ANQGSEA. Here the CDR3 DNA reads TGCAGCGTTGAAGGTCTAACAGTGGGGGGCACTGAAGCTTTCTTT. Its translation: CSVEGLTVGGTEAFF.

In DNA, the CDR3 is TGTGCCAGTAGTATGAGCAATGAGCAGTTCTTC. It encodes CASSMSNEQFF. This chain uses TRBV19 with TRBJ2-1; D is unresolved. CDR1 and CDR2 from the germline V gene are LNHDA and SQIVND (reference sequence). V lost 3 bases and J lost 6, with 3 bases in between. The CDR3 is 11 residues long.

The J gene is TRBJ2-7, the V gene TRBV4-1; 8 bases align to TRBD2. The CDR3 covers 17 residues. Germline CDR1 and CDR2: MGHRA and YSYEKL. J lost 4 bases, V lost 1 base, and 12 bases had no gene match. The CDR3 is CASSQGGPLAGTYEQYF. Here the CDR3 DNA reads TGCGCCAGCAGCCAAGGAGGGCCGCTAGCGGGTACATACGAGCAGTACTTC.

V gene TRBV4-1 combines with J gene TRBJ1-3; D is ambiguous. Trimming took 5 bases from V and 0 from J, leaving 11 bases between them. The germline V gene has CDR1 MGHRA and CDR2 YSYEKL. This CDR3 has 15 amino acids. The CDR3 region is CASSYDSSSGNTIYF. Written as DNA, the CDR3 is TGCGCCAGCAGCTACGACTCGTCCTCTGGAAACACCATATATTTT.

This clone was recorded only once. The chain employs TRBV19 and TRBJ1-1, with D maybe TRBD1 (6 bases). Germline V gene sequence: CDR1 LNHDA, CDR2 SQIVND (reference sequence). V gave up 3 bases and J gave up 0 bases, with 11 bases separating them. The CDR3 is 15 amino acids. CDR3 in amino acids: CASSITGSMNTEAFF. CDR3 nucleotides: TGTGCCAGTAGTATTACAGGGAGCATGAACACTGAAGCTTTCTTT.

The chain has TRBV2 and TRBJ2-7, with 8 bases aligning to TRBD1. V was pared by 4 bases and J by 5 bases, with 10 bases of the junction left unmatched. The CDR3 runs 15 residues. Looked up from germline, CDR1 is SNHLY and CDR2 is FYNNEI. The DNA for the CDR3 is TGTGCCAGCAGTGCCCCGACAGGGGCAATGAACGAGCAGTACTTC. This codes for CASSAPTGAMNEQYF. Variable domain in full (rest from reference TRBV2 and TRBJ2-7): EPEVTQTPSHQVTQMGQEVILRCVPISNHLYFYWYRQILGQKVEFLVSFYNNEISEKSEIFDDQFSVERPDGSNFTLKIRSTKLEDSAMYFCASSAPTGAMNEQYFGPGTRLTVT.

The CDR3 loop reads CASSHRENYGYTF. The DNA of the CDR3 is TGTGCCAGCAGCCATCGGGAGAACTATGGCTACACCTTC. The genes are TRBV7-9 and TRBJ1-2; no clear D. CDR3 length equals 13 residues. Germline lookup yields CDR1 SEHNR and CDR2 FQNEAQ (reference sequence). The ends were cut back, 5 bases at V and 2 bases at J, with 9 bases in the middle. The variable domain in full, completed from reference TRBV7-9 and TRBJ1-2, reads DTGVSQNPRHKITKRGQNVTFRCDPISEHNRLYWYRQTLGQGPEFLTYFQNEAQLEKSRLLSDRFSAERPKGSFSTLEIQRTEQGDSAMYLCASSHRENYGYTFGSGTRLTVV.

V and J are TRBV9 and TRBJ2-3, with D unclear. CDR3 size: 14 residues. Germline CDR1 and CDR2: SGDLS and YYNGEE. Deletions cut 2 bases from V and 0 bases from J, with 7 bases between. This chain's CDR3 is CASSVGASTDTQYF. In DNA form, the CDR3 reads TGTGCCAGCAGCGTCGGTGCTAGCACAGATACGCAGTATTTT.

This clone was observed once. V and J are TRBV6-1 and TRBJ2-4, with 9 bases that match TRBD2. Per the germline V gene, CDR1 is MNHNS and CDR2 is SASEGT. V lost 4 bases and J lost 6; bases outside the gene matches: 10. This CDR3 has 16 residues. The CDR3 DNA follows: TGTGCCAGCAGTGGTATAGCGGGAGTTGGCGGAAACATTCAGTACTTC. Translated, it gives CASSGIAGVGGNIQYF.

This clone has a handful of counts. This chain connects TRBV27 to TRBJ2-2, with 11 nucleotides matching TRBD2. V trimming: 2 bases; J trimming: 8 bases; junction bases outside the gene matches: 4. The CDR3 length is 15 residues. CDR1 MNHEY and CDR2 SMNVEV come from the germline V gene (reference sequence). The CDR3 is CASSLTLAGEGELFF. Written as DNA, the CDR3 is TGTGCCAGCAGTTTAACACTAGCGGGAGAAGGGGAGCTGTTTTTT.